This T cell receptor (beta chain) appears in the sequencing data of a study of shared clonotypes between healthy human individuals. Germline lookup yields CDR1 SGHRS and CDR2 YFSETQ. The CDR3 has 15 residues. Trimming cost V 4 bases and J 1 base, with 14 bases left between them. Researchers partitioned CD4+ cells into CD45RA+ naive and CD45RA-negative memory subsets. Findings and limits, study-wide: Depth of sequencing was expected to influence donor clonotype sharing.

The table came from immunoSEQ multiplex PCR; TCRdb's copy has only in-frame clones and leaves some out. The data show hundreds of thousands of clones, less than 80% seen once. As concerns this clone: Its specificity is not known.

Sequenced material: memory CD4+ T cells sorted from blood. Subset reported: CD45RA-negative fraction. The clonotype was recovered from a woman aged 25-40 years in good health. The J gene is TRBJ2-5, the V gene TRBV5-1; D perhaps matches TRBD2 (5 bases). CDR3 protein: CASSPHRSGQETQYF. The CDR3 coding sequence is TGCGCCAGCAGCCCCCATAGGAGCGGCCAAGAGACCCAGTACTTC.